Below, 29 T cell receptor beta chains from the same sample are listed, as sequenced in a study of Siglec-9 on CD8 T cells in melanoma. The table came from immunoSEQ multiplex PCR; TCRdb's copy has only in-frame clones and leaves some out. Seen here are tens of thousands of clones, roughly 78% observed once, and the top ten hold roughly 6%. Sequenced material: Siglec-9- CD8+ T cells sorted from blood. Receptors originate from a human donor in good health.

The rearrangement links TRBV7-9 to TRBJ2-5; either TRBD1 or TRBD2 may fit D (5 bases each). The CDR3 is 15 amino acids. The germline V and J ends were trimmed by 3 bases and 5 bases, with 16 bases remaining between them. Germline V gene data show CDR1 as SEHNR and CDR2 as FQNEAQ (reference sequence). The CDR3 region is CASSFPPGLGETQYF. In DNA form, the CDR3 reads TGTGCCAGCAGCTTCCCCCCGGGGCTGGGGGAGACCCAGTACTTC.

This rearrangement joins TRBV15 to TRBJ2-7; 7 positions agree with TRBD2. J gave up 2 bases and V 2 bases, and 3 bases lay outside the gene matches. From germline, CDR1 is LNHNV and CDR2 YYDKDF (reference sequence). The CDR3 length is 14 residues. In nucleotides, the CDR3 is TGTGCCACCAGCAGATCTACTAGCGCCTACGAGCAGTACGTC. It codes for CATSRSTSAYEQYV.

This chain uses TRBV9 with TRBJ1-2; D is unclear. V was trimmed by 0 bases and J by 8 bases, leaving 17 bases between them. Germline V gene lookup returns CDR1 SGDLS and CDR2 YYNGEE. There are 15 residues in the CDR3. The CDR3 protein is CASSVGNMVSQGYTF. In DNA, the CDR3 is TGTGCCAGCAGCGTAGGTAATATGGTTTCCCAGGGCTACACCTTC.

This chain joins TRBV4-1 and TRBJ1-2; D gene ambiguous. This CDR3 is built from 14 residues. Trimming stripped 2 bases from V and 10 bases from J, with 17 bases between. Looked up from germline, CDR1 is MGHRA and CDR2 is YSYEKL. Written as DNA, the CDR3 is TGCGCCAGCAGCCAAAACCTCCAGGACCTTTCCTACACCTTC. This sequence encodes CASSQNLQDLSYTF.

The rearrangement links TRBV19 to TRBJ2-1; TRBD1 matches 8 bases. Germline V gene sequence: CDR1 LNHDA, CDR2 SQIVND (reference sequence). V was clipped by 0 bases and J by 7 bases; unmatched bases: 5. The CDR3 length is 15 residues. Here the CDR3 reads CASSIDGDRKNEQFF. CDR3 DNA sequence: TGTGCCAGTAGTATAGATGGGGACAGGAAAAATGAGCAGTTCTTC.

The chain is built from TRBV19 and TRBJ1-1, with a weak D call TRBD1 (5 bases). Germline V lookup: CDR1 LNHDA, CDR2 SQIVND (reference sequence). The germline V and J ends were trimmed by 5 bases and 3 bases, with 16 bases remaining between them. The CDR3 sequence is 15 residues long. The CDR3 sequence: CASSGGSGSDTEAFF. The CDR3 coding sequence is TGTGCCAGTAGTGGGGGTAGCGGGAGTGACACTGAAGCTTTCTTT. Drawing the rest from reference TRBV19 and TRBJ1-1, the complete variable domain is DGGITQSPKYLFRKEGQNVTLSCEQNLNHDAMYWYRQDPGQGLRLIYYSQIVNDFQKGDIAEGYSVSREKKESFPLTVTSAQKNPTAFYLCASSGGSGSDTEAFFGQGTRLTVV.

The rearrangement uses TRBV10-2 and TRBJ1-2, with D perhaps matching TRBD1 (5 bases). Germline V gene lookup returns CDR1 WSHSY and CDR2 SAAADI. Trimming left V 8 bases short and J 7 bases short, with 17 bases between. The length of the CDR3 is 13 residues. In DNA form, the CDR3 reads TGCGCCAGCCGCCCAGGTGTCCAGGGTGGCTACACCTTC. Its translation: CASRPGVQGGYTF.

This clone was detected once. The genes are TRBV28 and TRBJ1-4, with D uncertain. Germline loops: CDR1 MDHEN, CDR2 SYDVKM. V was trimmed by 6 bases and J by 0 bases, leaving 11 bases between them. The CDR3 spans 15 residues. The CDR3 protein is CASSRGPATNEKLFF. CDR3 nucleotide sequence: TGTGCCAGCAGCCGCGGTCCCGCAACTAATGAAAAACTGTTTTTT.

The genes are TRBV9 and TRBJ1-6; no firm D call. This CDR3 is built from 15 residues. V was trimmed by 0 bases and J by 0 bases, leaving 4 bases between them. The germline gives CDR1 SGDLS, CDR2 YYNGEE. The CDR3 reads CASSVGSSYNSPLHF. The CDR3 DNA reads as TGTGCCAGCAGCGTAGGGAGCTCCTATAATTCACCCCTCCACTTT.

Here the CDR3 reads CASSYPGHSRGTEAFF. As DNA, the CDR3 is TGTGCCAGCAGTTACCCCGGACACTCGAGGGGCACTGAAGCTTTCTTT. The rearrangement uses TRBV6-5 and TRBJ1-1, with a weak D call TRBD1 (5 bases). Germline CDR1 MNHEY, CDR2 SVGAGI. The CDR3 is 16 amino acids. The V and J ends lost 2 bases and 4 bases respectively, with 17 bases between them.

V is TRBV29-1 and J is TRBJ2-2, with unresolved D. The CDR3 contains 10 residues. CDR1 is SQVTM, CDR2 ANQGSEA, per germline. V dropped 4 bases and J dropped 7 bases, with 4 bases sitting between them. CDR3 protein: CSVVSGELFF. The CDR3 nucleotides are TGCAGCGTTGTGAGCGGGGAGCTGTTTTTT.

This sequence joins TRBV7-9 and TRBJ2-1, with D perhaps TRBD2 (5 bases). The length of the CDR3 is 15 residues. Looked up from germline, CDR1 is SEHNR and CDR2 is FQNEAQ (reference sequence). V was cut by 6 bases and J by 2 bases, with 14 bases left in between. CDR3 sequence (DNA): TGTGCCAGCAGAACAAGCGGAGAGGCCTACAATGAGCAGTTCTTC. It is translated as CASRTSGEAYNEQFF. The variable domain in full, with the rest retrieved from reference TRBV7-9 and TRBJ2-1, is DTGVSQNPRHKITKRGQNVTFRCDPISEHNRLYWYRQTLGQGPEFLTYFQNEAQLEKSRLLSDRFSAERPKGSFSTLEIQRTEQGDSAMYLCASRTSGEAYNEQFFGPGTRLTVL.

This clone has more than one count but fewer than ten. The V call is TRBV10-3, the J call TRBJ1-1; D is possibly TRBD1 (6 bases). This CDR3 is 14 amino acids long. V lost 4 bases and J lost 3, with 12 bases in between. Germline loops: CDR1 ENHRY, CDR2 SYGVKD. The CDR3 coding sequence is TGTGCCATCAGTGGGAACAGGGACGACACTGAAGCTTTCTTT. This gives the protein CAISGNRDDTEAFF.

V and J are TRBV10-3 and TRBJ2-3; 9 nucleotides line up with TRBD1. Germline V lookup: CDR1 ENHRY, CDR2 SYGVKD. This CDR3 has 15 residues. J gave up 4 bases and V 3 bases, and 5 bases lay outside the gene matches. The CDR3 loop reads CAISDHRGHPDTQYF. The CDR3 DNA reads TGTGCCATCAGTGACCACAGGGGGCACCCAGATACGCAGTATTTT.

The V call is TRBV7-8, the J call TRBJ2-3, with D tentatively TRBD1 or TRBD2 (5 bases each). CDR1 SGHVS and CDR2 FQNEAQ come from the germline V gene. The V end was cut by 5 bases, the J end by 4 bases, with 13 bases between. The CDR3 covers 14 residues. CDR3 sequence: CASSPTRGADTQYF. The CDR3 DNA reads as TGTGCCAGCAGCCCGACGAGGGGCGCAGATACGCAGTATTTT.

This rearrangement joins TRBV27 to TRBJ2-7; TRBD1 might be the D (5 bases). The CDR3 has 15 residues. V lost 5 bases and J lost 9, with 23 bases in between. Per the germline V gene, CDR1 is MNHEY and CDR2 is SMNVEV (reference sequence). CDR3 protein: CASSPPGFFLDGQYF. In nucleotides, the CDR3 is TGTGCCAGCAGTCCACCAGGGTTTTTCCTAGATGGGCAGTACTTC.

Here the CDR3 reads CASNRALGETQYF. CDR3 DNA: TGTGCCAGCAACCGGGCTCTGGGAGAGACCCAGTACTTC. V is TRBV28 and J is TRBJ2-5; D remains ambiguous. There are 13 residues in the CDR3. Deletions cut 7 bases from V and 4 bases from J, with 13 bases between. CDR1 is MDHEN and CDR2 is SYDVKM in the germline V gene.

This chain links TRBV7-6 with TRBJ2-2; 7 bases agree with TRBD2. Trimming took 5 bases from V and 3 from J; bases not matched to a gene: 15. Per the germline V gene, CDR1 is SGHVS and CDR2 is FNYEAQ. The CDR3 has 18 residues. CDR3 DNA sequence: TGTGCCAGCAGCCTAATCTGGGCGGGAGAGGTCGACACCGGGGAGCTGTTTTTT. This translates into CASSLIWAGEVDTGELFF.

V and J are TRBV30 and TRBJ2-1; D could derive from TRBD1 or TRBD2 (6 bases each). Germline lookup yields CDR1 GTSNPN and CDR2 SVGIG (reference sequence). This CDR3 has 14 residues. V was clipped by 6 bases and J by 4 bases, with 16 bases between them. This CDR3 is CACRAGHLYNEQFF. The CDR3, as DNA: TGTGCCTGTAGGGCGGGACACCTTTACAATGAGCAGTTCTTC.

The chain combines TRBV9 with TRBJ2-3, with D possibly being TRBD1 (5 bases). The CDR3 is 17 amino acids. Germline CDR1 is SGDLS and CDR2 is YYNGEE. V shed 4 bases and J shed 2 bases, with 20 bases lying between them. In DNA, the CDR3 is TGTGCCAGCAGCCCCCATGAGGCAGGGATCATCACAGATACGCAGTATTTT. Its translation is CASSPHEAGIITDTQYF. The entire variable domain, with the rest obtained from reference TRBV9 and TRBJ2-3, is as follows: DSGVTQTPKHLITATGQRVTLRCSPRSGDLSVYWYQQSLDQGLQFLIQYYNGEERAKGNILERFSAQQFPDLHSELNLSSLELGDSALYFCASSPHEAGIITDTQYFGPGTRLTVL.

The rearrangement uses TRBV29-1 and TRBJ1-2; a possible D gene is TRBD1 (6 bases). The CDR3 loop spans 12 amino acids. The germline V and J ends were trimmed by 2 bases and 8 bases, with 12 bases remaining between them. The germline V gene has CDR1 SQVTM and CDR2 ANQGSEA. This chain's CDR3 is CSVELAQGGYTF. CDR3 nucleotides: TGCAGCGTTGAACTGGCCCAGGGGGGCTACACCTTC. The variable domain in full, completed from reference TRBV29-1 and TRBJ1-2, reads SAVISQKPSRDICQRGTSLTIQCQVDSQVTMMFWYRQQPGQSLTLIATANQGSEATYESGFVIDKFPISRPNLTFSTLTVSNMSPEDSSIYLCSVELAQGGYTFGSGTRLTVV.

For this clone: One end of the junction does not line up with germline, which may come from a read error. The J gene is TRBJ2-5, the V gene TRBV28; D not certain. The germline gives CDR1 MDHEN, CDR2 SYDVKM. This CDR3 is built from 14 residues. The CDR3 sequence is CASSPIPRQETRYF. The CDR3 DNA reads as TGTGCCAGCAGTCCCATACCGCGCCAAGAGACCCGGTACTTC.

The chain has TRBV4-1 and TRBJ2-7, with a weak D call TRBD2 (6 bases). This CDR3 region has 16 residues. Between the trimmed V and J ends, which lost 4 bases and 1 base, there was a span of 17 bases. Germline V gives CDR1 MGHRA, CDR2 YSYEKL. CDR3: CASSPSGAGLSYEQYF. Here the CDR3 DNA reads TGCGCCAGCAGCCCTTCGGGCGCGGGGCTATCCTACGAGCAGTACTTC.

The chain combines TRBV19 with TRBJ2-7; D tentatively reads TRBD1 or TRBD2 (6 bases each). V shed 1 base and J shed 6 bases, with 16 bases lying between them. CDR1 LNHDA and CDR2 SQIVND come from the germline V gene (reference sequence). The CDR3 sequence is 15 residues long. CDR3 nucleotides: TGTGCCAGTAGTATAGTAACTCGGGGGCTGGGCGAGCAGTACTTC. This codes for CASSIVTRGLGEQYF.

The rearrangement uses TRBV2 and TRBJ2-7; 11 bases agree with TRBD2. Trimming took 5 bases from V and 0 from J; bases not matched to a gene: 6. CDR1 is SNHLY and CDR2 is FYNNEI in the germline V gene. CDR3 length: 16 amino acids. The DNA of the CDR3 is TGTGCCAGCAGTCCTAGACTAGCGGGGTTCTCCTACGAGCAGTACGTC. It translates to CASSPRLAGFSYEQYV.

This chain uses TRBV5-1 with TRBJ1-2; TRBD1 is a possible D gene (6 bases). The length of the CDR3 is 17 residues. V shed 4 bases and J shed 6 bases, with 25 bases lying between them. CDR1 and CDR2 (germline): SGHRS, YFSETQ. The CDR3 sequence is CASSSWQGPSSIDGYTF. The CDR3 DNA follows: TGCGCCAGCAGCAGCTGGCAGGGGCCCTCTTCAATCGATGGCTACACCTTC.

This clone was seen once. This chain joins TRBV6-1 and TRBJ2-7, with D perhaps given as TRBD1 or TRBD2 (5 bases each). V was clipped by 6 bases and J by 3 bases, with 15 bases between them. The CDR3 is 14 residues long. Germline assignment: CDR1 MNHNS and CDR2 SASEGT. CDR3 in amino acids: CASRSGTINYEQYF. The DNA for the CDR3 is TGTGCCAGCAGATCCGGGACCATCAACTACGAGCAGTACTTC.

The V call is TRBV5-1, the J call TRBJ2-7; D is perhaps TRBD1 (6 bases). Germline V gene sequence: CDR1 SGHRS, CDR2 YFSETQ. Trimming took 1 base from V and 5 from J, leaving 10 bases between them. The CDR3 loop spans 13 amino acids. The CDR3 is CASSLMGADEQYF. CDR3 in DNA: TGCGCCAGCAGCTTGATGGGGGCGGACGAGCAGTACTTC.

The chain recombines TRBV19 with TRBJ1-4; D is unclear. Trimming took off 3 bases at V and 0 bases at J, with 11 bases between the two ends. The CDR3 has 16 amino acids. Per the germline V gene, CDR1 is LNHDA and CDR2 is SQIVND (reference sequence). CDR3: CASSIQSVSTNEKLFF. The CDR3 nucleotides read TGTGCCAGTAGTATCCAAAGCGTATCAACTAATGAAAAACTGTTTTTT.